Presented here are 17 T cell receptor beta chains from one specimen sequenced in a study of T cell responses to AZD1222 COVID-19 vaccine (dated by TCRdb to 2020 to 2022). Receptor libraries were prepared by the immunoSEQ multiplex PCR assay. TCRdb obtained this table from immuneACCESS and retained in-frame rearrangements with V and J assigned. These tables miss some clones; where compared with another copy, unresolved V genes account for less than half of the shortfall, and the remainder is unexplained. The sample has 120,000 or so clones on record, almost 95% of them singletons. Clones ranked in the top ten supply over 1.5% of the sample. The time point label here, explained by the study, means: baseline before first vaccination. The specimen comprised peripheral blood, sampled on day 0 of AZD1222 vaccination. Receptors were obtained from an adult in good health.

The rearrangement uses TRBV27 and TRBJ2-7; no clear D gene. Germline CDR1 MNHEY, CDR2 SMNVEV (reference sequence). The CDR3 has 14 residues. Trimming stripped 2 bases from V and 2 bases from J, with 10 bases between. CDR3 residues: CASSLTGSTYEQYF. The CDR3 nucleotides read TGTGCCAGCAGTTTAACCGGGTCCACCTACGAGCAGTACTTC.

The chain recombines TRBV3-1 (or the pseudogene TRBV3-2) with TRBJ1-5; TRBD1 aligns across 10 bases. The germline V gene encodes CDR1 LGHDT and CDR2 YNNKEL (reference sequence). The CDR3 runs to 14 residues. V shed 4 bases and J 4 bases; nucleotides not matched to a gene: 1. CDR3 sequence: CASSRQGANQPQHF. CDR3 nucleotide sequence: TGTGCCAGCAGCCGACAGGGGGCAAATCAGCCCCAGCATTTT.

The chain recombines TRBV7-3 with TRBJ2-6; no definite D call. CDR1 and CDR2 from the germline V gene are SGHTA and FQGTGA. This CDR3 region has 16 residues. V was clipped by 0 bases and J by 0 bases, with 6 bases between them. The CDR3 DNA follows: TGTGCCAGCAGCTTAACCACGGGCTCTGGGGCCAACGTCCTGACTTTC. It is translated as CASSLTTGSGANVLTF. The entire variable domain, with the rest obtained from reference TRBV7-3 and TRBJ2-6, is as follows: GAGVSQTPSNKVTEKGKYVELRCDPISGHTALYWYRQSLGQGPEFLIYFQGTGAADDSGLPNDRFFAVRPEGSVSTLKIQRTERGDSAVYLCASSLTTGSGANVLTFGAGSRLTVL.

The chain links TRBV5-1 to TRBJ2-1; TRBD2 matches 8 bases. V shed 0 bases, J shed 2 bases, and the junction held 4 bases outside the gene matches. Germline V gene data show CDR1 as SGHRS and CDR2 as YFSETQ. The CDR3 is 16 amino acids. The CDR3 loop is CASSLAGGRTYNEQFF. The CDR3 nucleotides read TGCGCCAGCAGCTTGGCAGGCGGGAGGACCTACAATGAGCAGTTCTTC. The complete variable domain, with remaining parts taken from reference TRBV5-1 and TRBJ2-1, reads KAGVTQTPRYLIKTRGQQVTLSCSPISGHRSVSWYQQTPGQGLQFLFEYFSETQRNKGNFPGRFSGRQFSNSRSEMNVSTLELGDSALYLCASSLAGGRTYNEQFFGPGTRLTVL.

The rearrangement joins TRBV6-5 to TRBJ1-5; D remains unclear. V was clipped by 8 bases and J by 2 bases, with 13 bases between them. This CDR3 contains 14 residues. Germline values: CDR1 MNHEY, CDR2 SVGAGI. CDR3 bases: TGTGCCAGCTCTCATCCGGCAGGCAATCAGCCCCAGCATTTT. This encodes CASSHPAGNQPQHF.

V usage is TRBV5-5 and J usage is TRBJ2-1; TRBD2 matches at 8 bases. Germline trimming cut 0 bases from V and 8 bases from J; bases unmatched to any gene: 1. Per germline, CDR1 SGHKS and CDR2 YYEKEE (reference sequence). The CDR3 spans 13 residues. CDR3 in amino acids: CASSLAGGYEQFF. The DNA for the CDR3 is TGTGCCAGCAGCTTGGCGGGAGGGTATGAGCAGTTCTTC.

The genes are TRBV5-6 and TRBJ2-7; 7 bases are a match to TRBD2. Germline V lookup: CDR1 SGHDT, CDR2 YYEEEE. J was trimmed by 2 bases and V by 4 bases; bases with no gene match: 12. This CDR3 has 16 amino acids. CDR3 region: CASSQLMRGGAYEQYV. The DNA of the CDR3 is TGTGCCAGCAGCCAGCTAATGCGGGGAGGGGCCTACGAGCAGTACGTC.

The V gene is TRBV7-2, the J gene TRBJ2-3; TRBD2 aligns across 7 bases. Losses at the gene ends were 0 bases for V and 0 bases for J; bases not matched to a gene: 6. The CDR3 is 17 amino acids. Germline CDR1 SGHTA, CDR2 FQGNSA. The CDR3 coding sequence is TGTGCCAGCAGCTTAGCACCGACTAGCCCTAGCACAGATACGCAGTATTTT. Translating gives CASSLAPTSPSTDTQYF.

The chain employs TRBV5-1 and TRBJ2-5, with TRBD1 matching 7 bases. Unmatched junction bases numbered 14, after V lost 4 bases and J lost 5 bases. CDR1 SGHRS and CDR2 YFSETQ come from the germline V gene. The CDR3 consists of 16 residues. For the CDR3, the DNA is TGCGCCAGCAGCAATCAACCGGCAGGGGGTGGTGAGACCCAGTACTTC. Translating gives CASSNQPAGGGETQYF.

V and J are TRBV4-2 and TRBJ2-7, with 8 bases identical to TRBD2. The V gene's germline CDR1 is LGHNA and CDR2 YNFKEQ. The J segment lost 2 bases and the V segment lost 1 base, leaving 7 bases of the junction unmatched. This CDR3 spans 16 amino acids. CDR3 coding DNA: TGTGCCAGCAGCCAAGGGCCGGGAGGGGTGACCTACGAGCAGTACTTC. Residues: CASSQGPGGVTYEQYF.

This clone was observed a handful of times. V usage is TRBV21-1 and J usage is TRBJ2-7; TRBD1 was called by the table and not checked on the DNA. TRBV21-1 is a pseudogene segment. The CDR3 contains 16 residues. The CDR3 DNA sequence: TGTGCCAGCAGCAAAGACGTGAGGCAGGGGATAAACGAGCAGTACGTC. It is translated as CASSKDVRQGINEQYV.

The genes are TRBV5-6 and TRBJ2-5; a weak D match, TRBD2 (6 bases). CDR3 length: 15 amino acids. Germline V gene data show CDR1 as SGHDT and CDR2 as YYEEEE. The germline V and J ends were trimmed by 2 bases and 2 bases, with 13 bases remaining between them. This CDR3 is CASSLYSGLQETQYF. CDR3 nucleotides: TGTGCCAGCAGCTTATATTCCGGACTACAAGAGACCCAGTACTTC.

This sequence joins TRBV19 and TRBJ2-6; D uncertain. The CDR3 consists of 13 residues. The germline V gene has CDR1 LNHDA and CDR2 SQIVND (reference sequence). The V end was cut by 7 bases, the J end by 1 base, with 5 bases between. The CDR3 loop reads CASTESGANVLTF. CDR3 DNA: TGTGCCAGTACTGAATCTGGGGCCAACGTCCTGACTTTC.

The chain links TRBV19 to TRBJ2-5, with a possible D match to TRBD2 (5 bases). From germline, CDR1 is LNHDA and CDR2 SQIVND (reference sequence). The CDR3 runs to 13 residues. V was cut by 7 bases and J by 0 bases, with 9 bases left in between. The CDR3 DNA follows: TGTGCCAGTAAGAAGGAGGACCAAGAGACCCAGTACTTC. Amino acid sequence: CASKKEDQETQYF. Full variable domain (rest looked up from reference TRBV19 and TRBJ2-5): DGGITQSPKYLFRKEGQNVTLSCEQNLNHDAMYWYRQDPGQGLRLIYYSQIVNDFQKGDIAEGYSVSREKKESFPLTVTSAQKNPTAFYLCASKKEDQETQYFGPGTRLLVL.

The J gene is TRBJ2-2, the V gene TRBV13, with 10 bases matching TRBD1. CDR3 length: 16 amino acids. Per the germline V gene, CDR1 is PRHDT and CDR2 is FYEKMQ (reference sequence). J lost 4 bases, V lost 8 bases, and 10 bases had no gene match. The CDR3 loop is CASGKPGQGPTGELFF. In DNA form, the CDR3 reads TGTGCCAGCGGAAAACCGGGACAGGGGCCCACCGGGGAGCTGTTTTTT. Looking up the rest from reference TRBV13 and TRBJ2-2 gives the full variable domain: AAGVIQSPRHLIKEKRETATLKCYPIPRHDTVYWYQQGPGQDPQFLISFYEKMQSDKGSIPDRFSAQQFSDYHSELNMSSLELGDSALYFCASGKPGQGPTGELFFGEGSRLTVL.

The chain employs TRBV6-2 or TRBV6-3 and TRBJ1-5; D is undetermined. The V and J ends lost 4 bases and 6 bases respectively, with 10 bases between them. This CDR3 is built from 13 residues. Germline assignment: CDR1 MNHEY and CDR2 SVGEGT. The CDR3 loop is CASSFWGGQPQHF. In DNA form, the CDR3 reads TGTGCCAGCAGTTTCTGGGGAGGTCAGCCCCAGCATTTT.

The rearrangement uses TRBV4-1 and TRBJ2-5; 16 bases align to TRBD2. Germline V lookup: CDR1 MGHRA, CDR2 YSYEKL. This CDR3 is built from 19 residues. With 1 base clipped from V and 1 base from J, the junction kept 6 bases outside the gene matches. The CDR3 here is CASSQAGTSGGASQETQYF. As DNA, the CDR3 is TGCGCCAGCAGCCAAGCGGGGACTAGCGGGGGGGCCAGCCAAGAGACCCAGTACTTC.